Sequencing of this TCR beta chain was carried out in a study of radiation and T cells in renal cell carcinoma. The treatment: 15 Gy SBRT to primary tumor, nephrectomy 4 weeks later. Assay used: immunoSEQ multiplex PCR; TCRdb lists only in-frame clones, some missing. The table has around 9,200 clones, roughly 50% seen once. This CDR3 is built from 15 residues. Unmatched junction bases numbered 5, after V lost 0 bases and J lost 6 bases. Germline CDR1 reads SGHAT; CDR2 reads FQNNGV. This TCR was recovered from a man aged 55 to 70 with renal cell carcinoma. The V call is TRBV11-2, the J call TRBJ2-7; 10 nucleotides align to TRBD2. The input for sequencing was tumor tissue, taken from a patient whose treatment included radiotherapy and nephrectomy. This CDR3 reads CASSLDPSGSGEQYF. The DNA of the CDR3 is TGTGCCAGCAGCTTAGATCCTAGCGGGAGCGGCGAGCAGTACTTC.